This TCR beta chain derives from a study of CD4 T cells in relation to SARS-CoV-2 and coronaviruses. Study observations and caveats: According to naive versus memory sequencing, detected responses are memory recall, not newly primed.

The repertoire was sequenced with immunoSEQ multiplex PCR; TCRdb's copy has only in-frame clones and lacks some. The sample lists around 41,000 clones; 84% were seen once. A word on this clone: Antigen specificity is unknown.

With V trimmed by 2 bases and J by 12 bases, 17 bases remained unmatched. The CDR3 length is 16 residues. Germline CDR1 reads SGHDT; CDR2 reads YYEEEE. Sequenced material: naive CD4+ T cells from PBMCs, cultured in vitro. Subset indicated: naive CD4+ T cells isolated by negative enrichment. The clonotype originates from an adult with COVID-19. This chain uses TRBV5-6 with TRBJ2-1, with 7 bases matching TRBD1. This chain's CDR3 is CASSFLYRGPRSGQFF. CDR3 nucleotide sequence: TGTGCCAGCAGCTTCCTCTACAGGGGCCCGAGGTCGGGGCAGTTCTTC.